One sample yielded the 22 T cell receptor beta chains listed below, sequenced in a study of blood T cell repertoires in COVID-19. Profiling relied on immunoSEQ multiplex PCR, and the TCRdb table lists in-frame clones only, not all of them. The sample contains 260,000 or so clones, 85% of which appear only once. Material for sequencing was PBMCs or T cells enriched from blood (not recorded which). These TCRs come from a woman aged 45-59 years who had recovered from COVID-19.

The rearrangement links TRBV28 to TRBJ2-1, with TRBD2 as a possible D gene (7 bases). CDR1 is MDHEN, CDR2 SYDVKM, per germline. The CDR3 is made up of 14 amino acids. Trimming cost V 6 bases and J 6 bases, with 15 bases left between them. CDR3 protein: CASRRGAMINEQFF. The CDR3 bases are TGTGCCAGCAGACGGGGGGCGATGATCAATGAGCAGTTCTTC.

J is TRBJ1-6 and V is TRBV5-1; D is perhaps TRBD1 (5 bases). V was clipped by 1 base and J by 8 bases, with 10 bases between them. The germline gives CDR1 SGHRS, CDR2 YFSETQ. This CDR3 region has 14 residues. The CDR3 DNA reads TGCGCCAGCAGCTTGTCGGGGGGGTATTCACCCCTCCACTTT. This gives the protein CASSLSGGYSPLHF.

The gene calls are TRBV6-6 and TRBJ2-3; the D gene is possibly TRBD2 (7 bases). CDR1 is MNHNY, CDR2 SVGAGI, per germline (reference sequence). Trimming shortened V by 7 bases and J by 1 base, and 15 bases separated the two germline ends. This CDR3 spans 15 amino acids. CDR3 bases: TGTGCCAGCACTGGAACAGGGAGGGGCACAGATACGCAGTATTTT. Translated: CASTGTGRGTDTQYF.

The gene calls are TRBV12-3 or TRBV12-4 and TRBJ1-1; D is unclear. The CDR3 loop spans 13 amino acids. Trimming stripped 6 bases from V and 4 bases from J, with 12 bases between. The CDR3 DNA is TGTGCCAGCAGGGATCTACAGCTCACTGAAGCTTTCTTT. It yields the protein CASRDLQLTEAFF.

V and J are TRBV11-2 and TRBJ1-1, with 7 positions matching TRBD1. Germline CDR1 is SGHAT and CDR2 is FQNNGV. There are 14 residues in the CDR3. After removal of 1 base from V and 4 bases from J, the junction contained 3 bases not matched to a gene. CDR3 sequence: CASSLAGGATEAFF. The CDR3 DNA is TGTGCCAGCAGCTTAGCAGGGGGTGCCACTGAAGCTTTCTTT.

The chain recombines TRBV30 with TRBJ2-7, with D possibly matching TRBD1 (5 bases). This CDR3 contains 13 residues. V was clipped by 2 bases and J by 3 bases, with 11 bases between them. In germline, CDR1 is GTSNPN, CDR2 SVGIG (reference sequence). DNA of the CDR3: TGTGCCTGGAGTCATTGGGGCCTCTACGAGCAGTACTTC. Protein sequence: CAWSHWGLYEQYF.

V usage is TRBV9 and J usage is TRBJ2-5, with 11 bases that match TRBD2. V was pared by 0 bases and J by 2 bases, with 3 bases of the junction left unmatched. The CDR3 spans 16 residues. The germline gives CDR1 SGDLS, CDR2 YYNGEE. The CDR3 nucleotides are TGTGCCAGCAGCGTAGAGAGGACTAGCGGGCAAGAGACCCAGTACTTC. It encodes CASSVERTSGQETQYF. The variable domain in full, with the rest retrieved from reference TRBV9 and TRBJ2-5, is DSGVTQTPKHLITATGQRVTLRCSPRSGDLSVYWYQQSLDQGLQFLIQYYNGEERAKGNILERFSAQQFPDLHSELNLSSLELGDSALYFCASSVERTSGQETQYFGPGTRLLVL.

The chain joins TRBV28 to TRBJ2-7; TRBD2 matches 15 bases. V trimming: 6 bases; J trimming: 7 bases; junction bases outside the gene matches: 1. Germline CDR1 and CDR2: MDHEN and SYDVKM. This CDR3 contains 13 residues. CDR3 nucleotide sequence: TGTGCCAGCAGGGGACTAGCGGGGGGAGAGCAGTACTTC. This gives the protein CASRGLAGGEQYF.

The CDR3 DNA is TGCGCCAGCAGCCCCACCGGGGGGGCCGGAGAAAAACTGTTTTTT. This translates into CASSPTGGAGEKLFF. The rearrangement joins TRBV5-1 to TRBJ1-4; tentatively, D is TRBD1 (6 bases). This CDR3 region has 15 residues. V was cut by 4 bases and J by 8 bases, with 18 bases left in between. In germline, CDR1 is SGHRS, CDR2 YFSETQ.

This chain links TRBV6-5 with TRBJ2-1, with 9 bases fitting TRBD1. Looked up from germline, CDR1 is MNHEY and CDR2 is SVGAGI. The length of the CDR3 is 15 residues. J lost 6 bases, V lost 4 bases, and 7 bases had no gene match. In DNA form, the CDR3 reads TGTGCCAGCAGTTTACGGGACAGGGTCGGCAATGAGCAGTTCTTC. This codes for CASSLRDRVGNEQFF.

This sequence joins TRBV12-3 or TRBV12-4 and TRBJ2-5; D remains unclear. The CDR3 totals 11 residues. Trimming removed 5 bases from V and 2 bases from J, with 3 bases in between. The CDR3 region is CASSIQETQYF. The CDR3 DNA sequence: TGTGCCAGCAGTATACAAGAGACCCAGTACTTC.

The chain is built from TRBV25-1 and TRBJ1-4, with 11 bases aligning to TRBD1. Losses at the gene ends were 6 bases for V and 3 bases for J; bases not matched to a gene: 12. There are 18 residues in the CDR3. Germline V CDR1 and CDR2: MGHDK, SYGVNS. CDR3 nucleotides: TGTGCCAGCAGGCGGACAGGGGGCGGAAAAACCTCTAATGAAAAACTGTTTTTT. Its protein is CASRRTGGGKTSNEKLFF.

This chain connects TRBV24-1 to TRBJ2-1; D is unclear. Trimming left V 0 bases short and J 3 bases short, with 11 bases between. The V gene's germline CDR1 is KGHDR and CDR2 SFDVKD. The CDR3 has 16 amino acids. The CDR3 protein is CATSDLKLTLYNEQFF. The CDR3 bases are TGTGCCACCAGTGATTTGAAACTTACCCTCTACAATGAGCAGTTCTTC.

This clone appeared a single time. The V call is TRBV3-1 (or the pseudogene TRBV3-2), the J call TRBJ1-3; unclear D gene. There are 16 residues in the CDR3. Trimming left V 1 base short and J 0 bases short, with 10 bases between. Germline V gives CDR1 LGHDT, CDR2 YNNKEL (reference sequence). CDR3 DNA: TGTGCCAGCAGCCAAGGTTTACTGCTCTCTGGAAACACCATATATTTT. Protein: CASSQGLLLSGNTIYF.

CDR3 residues: CASSPIQGLAEQFF. The CDR3 DNA is TGTGCCAGCAGCCCTATACAGGGGCTGGCTGAGCAGTTCTTC. This chain links TRBV11-2 with TRBJ2-1; 7 bases match TRBD1. Germline V gives CDR1 SGHAT, CDR2 FQNNGV. The length of the CDR3 is 14 residues. V was pared by 5 bases and J by 9 bases, with 10 bases of the junction left unmatched.

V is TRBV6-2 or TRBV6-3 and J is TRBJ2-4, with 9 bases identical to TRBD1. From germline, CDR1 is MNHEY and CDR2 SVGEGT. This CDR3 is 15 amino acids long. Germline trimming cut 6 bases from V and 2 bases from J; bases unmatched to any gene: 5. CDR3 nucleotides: TGTGCCAGCAGCGCACAGGGGGCAACCAAAAACATTCAGTACTTC. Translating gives CASSAQGATKNIQYF.

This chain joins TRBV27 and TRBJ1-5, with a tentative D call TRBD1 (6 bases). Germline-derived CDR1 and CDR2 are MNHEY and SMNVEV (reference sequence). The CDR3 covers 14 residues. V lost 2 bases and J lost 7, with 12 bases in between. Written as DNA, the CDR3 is TGTGCCAGCAGTTTACTGGACAGTAGACAGCCCCAGCATTTT. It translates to CASSLLDSRQPQHF.

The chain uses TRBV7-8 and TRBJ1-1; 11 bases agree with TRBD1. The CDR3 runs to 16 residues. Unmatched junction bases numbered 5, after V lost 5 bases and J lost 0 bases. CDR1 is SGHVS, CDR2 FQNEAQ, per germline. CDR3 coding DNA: TGTGCCAGCAGCCCCGGACAGGGGGCCATGAACACTGAAGCTTTCTTT. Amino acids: CASSPGQGAMNTEAFF.

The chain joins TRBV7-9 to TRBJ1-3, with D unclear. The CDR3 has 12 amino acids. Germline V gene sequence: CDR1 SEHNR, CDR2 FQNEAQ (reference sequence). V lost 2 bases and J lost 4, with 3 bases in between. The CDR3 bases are TGTGCCAGCAGCTTACTAGGAAACACCATATATTTT. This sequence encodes CASSLLGNTIYF.

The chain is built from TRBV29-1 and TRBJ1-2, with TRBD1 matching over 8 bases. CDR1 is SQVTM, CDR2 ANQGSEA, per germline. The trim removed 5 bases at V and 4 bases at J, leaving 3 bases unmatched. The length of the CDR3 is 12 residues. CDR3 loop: CSVPDRVYGYTF. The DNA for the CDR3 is TGCAGCGTTCCGGACAGGGTCTATGGCTACACCTTC.

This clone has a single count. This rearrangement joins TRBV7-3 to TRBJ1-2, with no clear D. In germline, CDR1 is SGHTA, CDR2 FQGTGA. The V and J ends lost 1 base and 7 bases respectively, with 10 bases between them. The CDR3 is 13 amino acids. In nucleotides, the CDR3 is TGTGCCAGCAGCTTAAGCGGCAATCTTGGCTACACCTTC. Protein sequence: CASSLSGNLGYTF. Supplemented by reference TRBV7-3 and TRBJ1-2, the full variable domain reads GAGVSQTPSNKVTEKGKYVELRCDPISGHTALYWYRQSLGQGPEFLIYFQGTGAADDSGLPNDRFFAVRPEGSVSTLKIQRTERGDSAVYLCASSLSGNLGYTFGSGTRLTVV.

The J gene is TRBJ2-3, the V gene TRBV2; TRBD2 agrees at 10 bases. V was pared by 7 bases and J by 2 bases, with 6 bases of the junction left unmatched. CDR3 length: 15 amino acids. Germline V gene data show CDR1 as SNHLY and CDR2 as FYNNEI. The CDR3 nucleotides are TGTGCCAGCAATTTACTAGCGGGGATCACAGATACGCAGTATTTT. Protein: CASNLLAGITDTQYF.